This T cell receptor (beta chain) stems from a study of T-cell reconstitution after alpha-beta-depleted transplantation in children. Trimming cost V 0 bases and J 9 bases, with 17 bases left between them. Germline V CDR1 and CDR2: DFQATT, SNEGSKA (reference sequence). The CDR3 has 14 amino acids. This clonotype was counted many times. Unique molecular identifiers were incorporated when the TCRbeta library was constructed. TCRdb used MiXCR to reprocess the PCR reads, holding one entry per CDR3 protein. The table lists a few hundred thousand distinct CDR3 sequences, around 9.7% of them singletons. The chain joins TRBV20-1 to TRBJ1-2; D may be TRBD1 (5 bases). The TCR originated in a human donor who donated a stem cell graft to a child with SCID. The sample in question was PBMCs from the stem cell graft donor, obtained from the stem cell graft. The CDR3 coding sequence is TGCAGTGCTAGAGATCGCGGGGACGCGAAGAGCTACACCTTC. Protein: CSARDRGDAKSYTF.